The entry that follows covers one TCR beta chain sequence. The CDR3 runs 13 residues. From germline, CDR1 is SGHNT and CDR2 YYREEE (reference sequence). V lost 4 bases, J lost 2 bases, and 3 bases stayed unmatched. The data are from a study of shared clonotypes between healthy human individuals. The method was immunoSEQ multiplex PCR; TCRdb's version includes in-frame clones alone and lacks a portion of them. The sample contains more than 2,000,000 clones, 90% to 95% of which appear only once. The TCR sequence derives from a man younger than 30 in good health. Some clones in this sample may be carry-over from other donors' samples. The source material was naive CD4+ T cells from PBMCs. This sample's subset: CD45RA+ positively selected. This chain links TRBV5-4 with TRBJ2-7; the match to TRBD2 covers 7 bases. As DNA, the CDR3 is TGTGCCAGCAGCCCCGGACTAGCCTACGAGCAGTACTTC. Translation: CASSPGLAYEQYF.